A selection of T cell receptor beta chains follows, all from one sample in a study of cytomegalovirus exposure and HLA in healthy donors. Produced via immunoSEQ multiplex PCR; TCRdb's table is partial and in-frame only. This sample's table has some 110,000 clones. Sequencing was done on a sample of PBMCs. These receptors all stem from a man in his forties or fifties in good health and CMV-seronegative. Each CDR3 is given with its conserved first and last residue. A D gene is named only where the DNA matches it firmly.

len	j_gene	d_gene	v_gene	CDR3aa	CDR3nt
14	TRBJ2-2	TRBD1	TRBV29-1	CSVRTGWDTGELFF	TGCAGCGTAAGGACAGGGTGGGACACCGGGGAGCTGTTTTTT
15	TRBJ2-7	NA	TRBV6-6	CASSYLRDASYEQYF	TGTGCCAGCAGTTACCTCCGGGATGCCTCCTACGAGCAGTACTTC
16	TRBJ2-3	TRBD2	TRBV2	CASSGRTSGMGDTQYF	TGTGCCAGCAGTGGACGGACTAGCGGGATGGGGGATACGCAGTATTTT
14	TRBJ1-5	NA	TRBV30	CAWSHRVGNQPQHF	TGTGCCTGGAGTCACAGGGTCGGCAATCAGCCCCAGCATTTT
14	TRBJ1-1	TRBD1	TRBV27	CASRSRGRVTEAFF	TGTGCCAGCAGGAGCAGGGGGCGAGTTACTGAAGCTTTCTTT
17	TRBJ1-3	NA	TRBV7-9	CASRPSSRAEGGNTIYF	TGTGCCAGCAGGCCATCGTCCAGGGCGGAAGGTGGAAACACCATATATTTT
15	TRBJ1-2	NA	TRBV4-1	CASSQDLAANYGYTF	TGCGCCAGCAGCCAAGATCTTGCAGCTAACTATGGCTACACCTTC
16	TRBJ2-2	TRBD2	TRBV6-5	CASSYSSGKRTGELFF	TGTGCCAGCAGTTACTCTAGCGGGAAGCGCACCGGGGAGCTGTTTTTT
14	TRBJ2-7	NA	TRBV18	CASSPSGGSYEQYF	TGTGCCAGCTCACCTTCAGGAGGATCCTACGAGCAGTACTTC
14	TRBJ2-7	TRBD2	TRBV7-2	CASSASGVTYEQYF	TGTGCCAGCAGCGCCAGCGGGGTTACCTACGAGCAGTACTTC
14	TRBJ2-5	NA	TRBV10-3	CAISGRGTEETQYF	TGCGCCATCAGTGGGAGGGGGACAGAAGAGACCCAGTACTTC
15	TRBJ1-4	NA	TRBV11-3	CASSLNQGVGEKLFF	TGTGCCAGCAGCTTAAACCAAGGGGTGGGTGAAAAACTGTTTTTT
16	TRBJ2-2	TRBD2	TRBV11-3	CASSPLSGTRTGELFF	TGTGCCAGCAGCCCCCTTAGCGGGACTCGCACCGGGGAGCTGTTTTTT
15	TRBJ2-2	TRBD1	TRBV7-7	CASSLLTGIPGELFF	TGTGCTAGCAGCTTATTGACAGGGATACCCGGGGAGCTGTTTTTT
14	TRBJ2-2	NA	TRBV2	CASSGGANTGELFF	TGTGCCAGCAGTGGCGGGGCTAACACCGGGGAGCTGTTTTTT
15	TRBJ2-7	NA	TRBV27	CASSLVVGSSYEQYF	TGTGCCAGCAGTTTAGTCGTTGGGAGTTCCTACGAGCAGTACTTC
14	TRBJ1-2	TRBD1	TRBV10-2	CASSPDRVRYGYTF	TGCGCCAGCAGTCCCGACAGGGTGCGCTATGGCTACACCTTC
14	TRBJ2-7	NA	TRBV7-8	CASSIIRGSDEQYF	TGTGCCAGCAGCATAATACGGGGATCCGACGAGCAGTACTTC
12	TRBJ2-1	NA	TRBV29-1	CSVAGTYNEQFF	TGCAGCGTCGCGGGAACCTACAATGAGCAGTTCTTC
14	TRBJ2-3	TRBD2	TRBV14	CASSQATGGTTQYF	TGTGCCAGCAGCCAAGCAACGGGAGGAACTACGCAGTATTTT
15	TRBJ1-2	TRBD1	TRBV19	CASSGPGQGVWGYTF	TGTGCCAGTAGTGGACCGGGACAGGGCGTATGGGGCTACACCTTC
16	TRBJ2-7	TRBD2	TRBV18	CASSLPTSGRGYEQYF	TGTGCCAGCTCACTACCGACTAGCGGGAGAGGGTACGAGCAGTACTTC
15	TRBJ1-1	NA	TRBV7-9	CASSSPRTVNTEALF	TGTGCCAGCAGCTCGCCGCGGACAGTGAACACTGAAGCTCTCTTT
13	TRBJ2-7	TRBD2	TRBV6-5	CASNPRGGYEQYF	TGTGCCAGCAACCCCCGGGGGGGCTACGAGCAGTACTTC
15	TRBJ2-5	TRBD2	TRBV4-2	CASNSLAGLGETQYF	TGTGCCAGCAACTCACTAGCGGGTCTTGGAGAGACCCAGTACTTC
19	TRBJ2-1	TRBD2	TRBV5-1	CASSLGGLAGGTVYNEQFF	TGCGCCAGCAGCTTGGGGGGACTAGCGGGAGGGACTGTCTACAATGAGCAGTTCTTC